This TCR beta chain is drawn from a study of blood T cell repertoires in COVID-19. Study context: In each case, the material was cDNA or gDNA derived from T cells, B-cell-depleted T cells, or PBMCs.

Profiling relied on immunoSEQ multiplex PCR, and the TCRdb table lists in-frame clones only, not all of them. The sample lists 300,000 to 400,000 clones, around 87% seen once, with less than 1.2% in the top ten. Living in 25 or so US areas, the participants were between roughly 18 and 89 years of age. Participants reported their clinical history, and cohort assignment relied on those reports. The J segment lost 0 bases and the V segment lost 2 bases, leaving 13 bases of the junction unmatched. This CDR3 has 19 residues. Germline V gene sequence: CDR1 KGHSH, CDR2 LQKENI. This clone was picked up one time.

Sample: PBMCs or T cells enriched from blood (not recorded which). J is TRBJ1-5 and V is TRBV18; 7 bases align to TRBD1. This clonotype originated in a young man who had recovered from COVID-19. CDR3 DNA sequence: TGTGCCAGCTCACCAGAGGGGGCTGTGGGGAAGTATAGCAATCAGCCCCAGCATTTT. Translating it yields CASSPEGAVGKYSNQPQHF. Full variable domain (rest looked up from reference TRBV18 and TRBJ1-5): NAGVMQNPRHLVRRRGQEARLRCSPMKGHSHVYWYRQLPEEGLKFMVYLQKENIIDESGMPKERFSAEFPKEGPSILRIQQVVRGDSAAYFCASSPEGAVGKYSNQPQHFGDGTRLSIL.